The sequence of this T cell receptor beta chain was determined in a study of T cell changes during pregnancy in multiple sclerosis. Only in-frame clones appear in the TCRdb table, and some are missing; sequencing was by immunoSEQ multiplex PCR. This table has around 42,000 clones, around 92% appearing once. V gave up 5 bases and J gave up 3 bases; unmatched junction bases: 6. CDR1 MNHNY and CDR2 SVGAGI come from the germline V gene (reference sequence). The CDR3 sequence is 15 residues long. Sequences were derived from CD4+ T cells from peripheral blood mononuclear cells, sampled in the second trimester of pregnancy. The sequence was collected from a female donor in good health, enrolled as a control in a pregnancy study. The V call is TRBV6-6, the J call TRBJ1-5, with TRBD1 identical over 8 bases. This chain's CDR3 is CASSDDRGDNQPQHF. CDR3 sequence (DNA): TGTGCCAGCAGTGATGACAGGGGAGACAATCAGCCCCAGCATTTT.